This entry is about one TCR beta chain. Its antigen is unknown. PCR primers comprised 60 Vbeta and 13 Jbeta primers. The table came from immunoSEQ multiplex PCR; TCRdb's copy has only in-frame clones and leaves some out. The sample shows 90,000 to 100,000 clones, about 78% of them seen only once. These data originate in a study of cytomegalovirus exposure and HLA in healthy donors. V trimming: 9 bases; J trimming: 5 bases; junction bases outside the gene matches: 19. The CDR3 length is 17 residues. Looked up from germline, CDR1 is SGHNT and CDR2 is YYREEE (reference sequence). Findings of the study overall: Donor immune exposure was known only as CMV serostatus. Using a false discovery rate of 0.05, a later analysis showed that 16,000 or so TCR beta sequences were associated with HLA alleles. In a later analysis, the majority of CMV-associated beta chains seemingly showed HLA restriction.

The sequence came from a woman between 35 and 50 years old in good health and CMV-seronegative. The chain has TRBV5-4 and TRBJ2-5, with 10 bases lining up with TRBD2. Sequencing was performed on PBMCs. The CDR3 is CATGGRWGTSERETQYF. The DNA for the CDR3 is TGTGCCACCGGGGGGAGGTGGGGGACTAGCGAAAGGGAGACCCAGTACTTC.